These 5 T cell receptor beta chains came from one sample sequenced in a study of glioma-infiltrating T cells. TCR alpha and beta CDR3 regions were amplified from RNA using iRepertoire nested multiplex PCR. TCRdb recomputed calls from the multiplex PCR reads with MiXCR, one row per CDR3 protein. The repertoire has about 140,000 distinct CDR3 sequences, about 39% of them found once; the top ten carry around 18%. What was sequenced was glioma tissue, nonneoplastic brain tissue, or PBMCs (not recorded which). The receptors shown here come from a human donor with low-grade glioma or glioblastoma, undergoing nonglioma brain surgery, or in good health (not recorded which).

This clonotype was seen once. This chain joins TRBV7-2 and TRBJ2-1, with 8 positions matching TRBD2. This CDR3 is 15 amino acids long. With V trimmed by 4 bases and J by 0 bases, 2 bases remained unmatched. Germline CDR1 reads SGHTA; CDR2 reads FQGNSA. In DNA form, the CDR3 reads TGTGCCAGCAGCTCTCTAGCGGGCTCCTACAATGAGCAGTTCTTC. It specifies CASSSLAGSYNEQFF.

Remarks on this clonotype: This sequence may be a read error, since a much larger clone differs from it by one base. The chain employs TRBV28 and TRBJ1-5; D uncertain. Germline V lookup: CDR1 MDHEN, CDR2 SYDVKM. This CDR3 comprises 18 residues. CDR3 region: CASSAAERERASNKPQHF. Written as DNA, the CDR3 is TGTGCCAGCAGTGCCGCGGAGAGAGAGAGGGCAAGCAATAAGCCCCAGCATTTT.

This clonotype showed up many times. The chain carries TRBV27 and TRBJ2-2, with TRBD2 matching over 15 bases. Trimming took 5 bases from V and 3 from J; bases not matched to a gene: 4. Germline values: CDR1 MNHEY, CDR2 SMNVEV (reference sequence). The CDR3 runs to 17 residues. CDR3 nucleotides: TGTGCCAGCAGTGGACTAGCGGGAGGGCCGTACACCGGGGAGCTGTTTTTT. Translation gives CASSGLAGGPYTGELFF.

This clonotype is classed as medium-sized (0.01 to 0.1%). The gene calls are TRBV28 and TRBJ2-5; 10 positions match TRBD1. This CDR3 has 15 amino acids. CDR1 and CDR2 (germline): MDHEN, SYDVKM. After removal of 6 bases from V and 5 bases from J, the junction contained 9 bases not matched to a gene. Here the CDR3 reads CASRSSGTGVETQYF. CDR3 coding DNA: TGTGCCAGCAGATCTTCCGGGACAGGGGTTGAGACCCAGTACTTC.

This sequence joins TRBV6-1 and TRBJ2-2; 8 positions match TRBD1. J gave up 2 bases and V 8 bases, and 4 bases lay outside the gene matches. The CDR3 totals 14 residues. CDR1 is MNHNS, CDR2 SASEGT, per germline. The CDR3, as DNA: TGTGCCAGCCAAGGGACAGGCAACACCGGGGAGCTGTTTTTT. Amino acid sequence: CASQGTGNTGELFF.